These T cell receptor beta chains were read from a single sample in a study of PD-1 blockade in classical Hodgkin lymphoma. Data came from immunoSEQ multiplex PCR; TCRdb stores just in-frame clones and leaves some out. The data hold 25,000 to 35,000 clones, with about 88% observed a single time. Sequencing input: CD4+ T cells from blood. The receptors derive from a human donor with classical Hodgkin lymphoma. Each CDR3 is given with its conserved first and last residue. D genes are given only for firm matches. Expanded clones are given a class, and other clones once, few, many or no size at all.

v_call	clone_size	j_call	d_call	cdr3_aa	cdr3_nt
TRBV2	-	TRBJ2-2	TRBD1	CASSAHRGRNTGELFF	TGTGCCAGCAGCGCACACAGGGGACGCAACACCGGGGAGCTGTTTTTT
TRBV5-1	-	TRBJ2-1	-	CASSTGQGSPYNEQFF	TGCGCCAGCAGTACTGGCCAGGGCAGCCCCTACAATGAGCAGTTCTTC
TRBV15	-	TRBJ2-7	-	CATSREYGSYEQYF	TGTGCCACCAGCAGAGAGTACGGCTCCTACGAGCAGTACTTC
TRBV9	-	TRBJ1-1	-	CASSVDDGRTEAFF	TGTGCCAGCAGCGTAGATGACGGGAGGACTGAAGCTTTCTTT
TRBV29-1	few	TRBJ1-1	-	CSVEGQLNTEAFF	TGCAGCGTTGAAGGACAGTTGAACACTGAAGCTTTCTTT
TRBV7-7	-	TRBJ1-4	TRBD1	CASSPTGALGEKLFF	TGTGCCAGCAGCCCGACAGGGGCCCTCGGGGAAAAACTGTTTTTT
TRBV10-3	once	TRBJ2-1	-	CAISESFPGSEQFF	TGTGCCATCAGTGAGTCGTTCCCGGGCAGTGAGCAGTTCTTC
TRBV7-9	-	TRBJ1-2	-	CASSLAGRYGYTF	TGTGCCAGCAGCTTGGCAGGCCGGTATGGCTACACCTTC
TRBV6-5	-	TRBJ1-1	TRBD1	CASSGTGSAEAFF	TGTGCCAGCAGCGGGACAGGGAGCGCTGAAGCTTTCTTT
TRBV7-3	-	TRBJ1-2	TRBD1	CASSTTGVGNYGYTF	TGTGCCAGCAGCACAACAGGGGTCGGAAACTATGGCTACACCTTC
TRBV21-1	-	TRBJ1-5	-	CASSVEGFGDQPQHF	TGTGCCAGCAGTGTAGAAGGGTTTGGAGATCAGCCCCAGCATTTT
TRBV5-1	-	TRBJ2-1	TRBD2	CASSGLAGGGNEQFF	TGCGCCAGCAGCGGACTAGCGGGAGGGGGAAATGAGCAGTTCTTC
TRBV5-1	once	TRBJ2-3	TRBD2	CASSLAAGGTTDTQYF	TGCGCCAGCAGCTTGGCTGCGGGAGGGACCACAGATACGCAGTATTTT
TRBV20-1	-	TRBJ2-7	-	CSAQGGYEQYF	TGCAGTGCCCAAGGGGGTTACGAGCAGTACTTC
TRBV5-1	-	TRBJ2-1	-	CASSVIPTRGEQFF	TGCGCCAGCAGCGTGATTCCGACACGAGGGGAGCAGTTCTTC
TRBV6-1	-	TRBJ1-2	-	CASSAPGDLDGYTF	TGTGCCAGCAGTGCCCCGGGAGATCTGGATGGCTACACCTTC
TRBV7-9	-	TRBJ2-7	TRBD1	CASSLRTGSSEQYF	TGTGCCAGCAGCTTGAGGACAGGTTCCTCCGAGCAGTACTTC
TRBV15	-	TRBJ2-3	-	CATSLASTDTQYF	TGTGCCACCAGTTTAGCCAGCACAGATACGCAGTATTTT
TRBV10-3	-	TRBJ1-5	-	CAISESGGGLYSNQPQHF	TGTGCCATCAGTGAGTCAGGAGGGGGTCTGTATAGCAATCAGCCCCAGCATTTT
TRBV2	-	TRBJ2-1	-	CATTGVRSYNEQFF	TGTGCCACTACGGGGGTACGCTCCTACAATGAGCAGTTCTTC
TRBV5-1	-	TRBJ2-7	-	CASSLGPSPYEQYF	TGCGCCAGCAGCTTGGGGCCGTCTCCCTACGAGCAGTACTTC
TRBV11-1	-	TRBJ2-6	-	CASSLDTVSGANVLTF	TGTGCCAGCAGCTTAGACACAGTCTCTGGGGCCAACGTCCTGACTTTC
TRBV11-2	-	TRBJ2-3	TRBD1	CASSIRQGTDTQYF	TGTGCCAGCAGCATTCGACAGGGGACAGATACGCAGTATTTT
TRBV5-4	-	TRBJ2-1	TRBD2	CASSTPTSGRIDEQFF	TGTGCCAGCAGCACCCCGACTAGCGGGAGGATAGATGAGCAGTTCTTC
TRBV5-1	-	TRBJ2-3	TRBD2	CASSLRAGGPTDTQYF	TGCGCCAGCAGCTTGAGGGCGGGAGGGCCAACAGATACGCAGTATTTT
TRBV5-1	-	TRBJ2-5	-	CASAQIEGPGETQYF	TGCGCCAGCGCACAAATAGAGGGGCCAGGAGAGACCCAGTACTTC